Listed below are T cell receptor beta chains from one sample, sequenced in a study of T cell clonotyping in hematopoietic cell transplantation. The assay was immunoSEQ multiplex PCR, and TCRdb's table has in-frame clones only and misses some. The sample shows 15,000 to 20,000 clones, 80% to 90% of them seen only once. The sample consisted of peripheral blood mononuclear cells. The receptors originated from a woman aged 35 to 49 in good health. Some clones in this sample may be carry-over from other donors' samples. Both conserved end residues are part of each CDR3. A D gene is named only where the DNA matches it firmly. A row's size may be missing; if present it is once, few, many or a size class.

clone_size j_call d_call v_call cdr3_aa cdr3_nt
few TRBJ1-5 TRBD1 TRBV2 CASSRTGGDDQPQHF TGTGCCAGCAGTAGGACAGGGGGCGACGATCAGCCCCAGCATTTT
- TRBJ2-5 TRBD2 TRBV27 CASRREGHQETQYF TGTGCCAGCAGACGGGAGGGGCACCAAGAGACCCAGTACTTC
- TRBJ2-7 TRBD2 TRBV7-6 CASSSTGGARNEQYF TGTGCCAGCAGCTCAACCGGGGGGGCGCGGAACGAGCAGTACTTC
few TRBJ2-3 TRBD2 TRBV6-4 CASSDLPAGGGTDTQYF TGTGCCAGCAGTGACCTGCCAGCGGGAGGGGGCACAGATACGCAGTATTTT
- TRBJ2-5 - TRBV4-3 CASSQEGRQETQYF TGCGCCAGCAGCCAAGAAGGACGCCAAGAGACCCAGTACTTC
- TRBJ2-7 TRBD2 TRBV10-3 CAISVGLAGFHEQYF TGTGCCATCAGTGTCGGACTAGCGGGGTTTCACGAGCAGTACTTC
- TRBJ2-7 - TRBV5-1 CASSLQAGNYEQYF TGCGCCAGCAGCTTGCAGGCGGGAAACTACGAGCAGTACTTC
- TRBJ2-7 TRBD2 TRBV10-2 CASTYQGLAGGMVF TGCGCCAGCACTTACCAGGGACTAGCGGGAGGGATGGTGTTC
- TRBJ2-5 TRBD1 TRBV19 CASSIGDRPSETQYF TGTGCCAGTAGTATAGGGGACAGGCCTTCGGAGACCCAGTACTTC
once TRBJ2-7 - TRBV28 CASSPYRVSYEQYF TGTGCCAGCAGTCCCTACAGGGTTTCCTACGAGCAGTACTTC
- TRBJ2-3 TRBD2 TRBV29-1 CSGKISASGTDTQYF TGCAGCGGTAAGATCTCTGCTAGCGGAACAGATACGCAGTATTTT
- TRBJ1-5 - TRBV2 CASSGKAGNQPQHF TGTGCCAGCAGTGGGAAAGCCGGGAATCAGCCCCAGCATTTT
- TRBJ2-2 - TRBV7-9 CASSQQVGVAAGELFF TGTGCCAGCAGCCAGCAGGTTGGCGTTGCGGCCGGGGAGCTGTTTTTT
- TRBJ1-5 - TRBV6-6 CASSATPGNQPQHF TGTGCCAGCAGTGCGACACCGGGAAATCAGCCCCAGCATTTT
few TRBJ1-1 - TRBV28 CASSQVLDTEAFF TGTGCCAGCAGTCAAGTCCTGGACACTGAAGCTTTCTTT
- TRBJ2-1 - TRBV9 CASSPEVNEQFF TGTGCCAGCAGCCCTGAGGTAAATGAGCAGTTCTTC
- TRBJ1-2 - TRBV27 CASSFTDSNYGYTF TGTGCCAGCAGTTTTACCGACAGTAACTATGGCTACACCTTC
- TRBJ2-4 - TRBV19 CASSNDIAKNIQYF TGTGCCAGTAGTAACGACATAGCCAAAAACATTCAGTACTTC
- TRBJ2-1 TRBD2 TRBV29-1 CSVRGRALNEQFF TGCAGCGTTCGCGGGAGGGCCCTCAATGAGCAGTTCTTC
- TRBJ1-5 - TRBV2 CASSELGGNSNQPQHF TGTGCCAGCAGTGAACTGGGGGGAAATAGCAATCAGCCCCAGCATTTT
large TRBJ1-5 TRBD1 TRBV6-5 CASSYSQGAAQPQHF TGTGCCAGCAGTTACAGTCAGGGGGCGGCTCAGCCCCAGCATTTT
- TRBJ2-3 TRBD2 TRBV27 CASSPRLAGATDTQYF TGTGCCAGCAGTCCACGACTAGCGGGGGCCACAGATACGCAGTATTTT
- TRBJ2-3 - TRBV4-1 CASSQSSEGTQYF TGCGCCAGCAGCCAGTCAAGTGAGGGTACGCAGTATTTT
- TRBJ2-5 TRBD2 TRBV9 CASSTWTSGQETQYF TGTGCCAGCAGCACCTGGACTAGCGGCCAAGAGACCCAGTACTTC
- TRBJ1-2 - TRBV5-1 CASSLAGDPILSYGYTF TGCGCCAGCAGCTTGGCCGGGGACCCGATCCTAAGCTATGGCTACACCTTC
- TRBJ1-2 - TRBV30 CAWSVGDGYGYTF TGTGCCTGGAGTGTAGGGGACGGCTATGGCTACACCTTC
once TRBJ2-4 - TRBV2 CASSATKDVVDIQYF TGTGCCAGCAGCGCAACCAAGGATGTGGTGGACATTCAGTACTTC
- TRBJ2-7 - TRBV7-9 CASSLMGGGARIYEQYF TGTGCCAGCAGCTTGATGGGGGGTGGGGCTCGGATCTACGAGCAGTACTTC
once TRBJ1-2 TRBD1 TRBV27 CASSWTGGYGYTF TGTGCCAGCAGTTGGACAGGGGGTTATGGCTACACCTTC
- TRBJ2-7 TRBD2 TRBV7-2 CASSQAGGGSYEQYF TGTGCCAGCAGTCAAGCCGGGGGGGGCTCTTACGAGCAGTACTTC
- TRBJ2-2 - TRBV7-9 CASTPSTDLGGELFF TGTGCCAGCACCCCATCCACAGACCTAGGCGGGGAGCTGTTTTTT
- TRBJ2-7 TRBD2 TRBV12-5 CASGLVRAGGYEQYF TGTGCTAGTGGTTTGGTAAGGGCGGGAGGTTACGAGCAGTACTTC
- TRBJ2-7 - TRBV4-2 CASSQELRDYEQYF TGTGCCAGCAGCCAAGAGCTAAGGGACTACGAGCAGTACTTC
- TRBJ1-5 TRBD1 TRBV7-2 CASTPGGTSNQPQHF TGTGCCAGCACCCCAGGGGGTACGAGCAATCAGCCCCAGCATTTT
- TRBJ1-2 - TRBV9 CASSAFKDGVANYGYTF TGTGCCAGCAGCGCGTTCAAGGATGGAGTAGCTAACTATGGCTACACCTTC
- TRBJ2-2 - TRBV30 CACAEPGELFF TGTGCCTGTGCGGAGCCCGGGGAGCTGTTTTTT
- TRBJ2-7 - TRBV5-6 CASSRGAGEQYF TGTGCCAGCAGCCGGGGGGCCGGGGAGCAGTACTTC
once TRBJ1-2 - TRBV6-5 CASSPGRIYGYTF TGTGCCAGCAGCCCGGGACGGATCTATGGCTACACCTTC
- TRBJ1-1 - TRBV29-1 CSVGAGNTEAFF TGCAGCGTGGGGGCAGGGAACACTGAAGCTTTCTTT
- TRBJ1-1 - TRBV28 CASSRSYTEAFF TGTGCCAGCAGCCGAAGCTACACTGAAGCTTTCTTT
- TRBJ2-7 - TRBV7-9 CASSRDSVSEQYF TGTGCCAGCAGCCGAGACTCTGTCTCGGAGCAATACTTC
once TRBJ1-5 TRBD1 TRBV10-3 CAISAFGQGHQPQHF TGTGCCATCAGTGCATTTGGACAGGGACATCAGCCCCAGCATTTT
- TRBJ1-6 TRBD1 TRBV27 CASSRDREIYYNSPLHF TGTGCCAGCAGCCGGGACAGGGAGATTTACTATAATTCACCCCTCCACTTT
- TRBJ2-7 - TRBV4-2 CASSSEFRAYEQYF TGTGCCAGCAGCTCGGAATTCAGGGCTTACGAGCAGTACTTC